This T cell receptor beta chain was identified during a study of human T cells and chemical hapten exposure. Methods used by the authors: Sample-level TCR yields exhibited a median of approximately 96,000, with a range of about 20,000 to 700,000. TCRdb re-called the RACE reads through MiXCR, storing one row per CDR3 protein. The V and J calls, along with clone size, are taken from TCRdb and not from the paper's own processing. The sample consists of fewer than 95,000 distinct CDR3 sequences, over 9.5% of them appearing once. Per the germline V gene, CDR1 is MNHEY and CDR2 is SVGAGI. The CDR3 consists of 14 residues. V dropped 0 bases and J dropped 2 bases, with 7 bases sitting between them. Time point described: patch test 1, 2 weeks after DPC sensitization. The treatment was: therapeutic diphenylcyclopropenone sensitization with weekly scalp DPC.

V usage is TRBV6-5 and J usage is TRBJ1-2; D call uncertain. The sequencing used whole blood, collected in connection with sensitization to the hapten diphenylcyclopropenone (DPC). The sequence was collected from a man in his forties with alopecia areata. Some clones in this sample may be carry-over from other donors' samples. The DNA for the CDR3 is TGTGCCAGCAGTTACTCGGCCCAAAACTATGGCTACACCTTC. This translates into CASSYSAQNYGYTF.